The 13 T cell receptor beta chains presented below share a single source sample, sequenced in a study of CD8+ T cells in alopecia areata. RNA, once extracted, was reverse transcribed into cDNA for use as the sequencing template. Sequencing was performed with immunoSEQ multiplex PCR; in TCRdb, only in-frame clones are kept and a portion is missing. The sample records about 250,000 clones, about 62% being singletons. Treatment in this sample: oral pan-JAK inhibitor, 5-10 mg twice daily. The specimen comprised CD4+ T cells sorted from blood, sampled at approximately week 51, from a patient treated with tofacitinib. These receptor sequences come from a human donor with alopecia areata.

The DNA of the CDR3 is TGTGCCAGCAGCTTATCCAAGACAGGGGCTAACTATGGCTACACCTTC. It codes for CASSLSKTGANYGYTF. The J gene is TRBJ1-2, the V gene TRBV7-2; 8 nucleotides agree with TRBD1. The CDR3 contains 16 residues. Germline V gene sequence: CDR1 SGHTA, CDR2 FQGNSA. The ends lost 2 bases at V and 0 bases at J; junction bases unmatched: 5.

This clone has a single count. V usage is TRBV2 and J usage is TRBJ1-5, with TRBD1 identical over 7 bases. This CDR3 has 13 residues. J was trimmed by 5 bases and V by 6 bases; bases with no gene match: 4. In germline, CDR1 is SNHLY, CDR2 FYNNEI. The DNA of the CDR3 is TGTGCCAGCAGGCTAGACAGGGATCAGCCCCAGCATTTT. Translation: CASRLDRDQPQHF.

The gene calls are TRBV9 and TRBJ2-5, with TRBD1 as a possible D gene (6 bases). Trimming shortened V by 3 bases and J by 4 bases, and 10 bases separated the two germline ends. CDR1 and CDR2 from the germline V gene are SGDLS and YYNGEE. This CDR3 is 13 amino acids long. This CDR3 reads CASSATGRETQYF. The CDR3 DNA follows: TGTGCCAGCAGCGCCACAGGGAGAGAGACCCAGTACTTC.

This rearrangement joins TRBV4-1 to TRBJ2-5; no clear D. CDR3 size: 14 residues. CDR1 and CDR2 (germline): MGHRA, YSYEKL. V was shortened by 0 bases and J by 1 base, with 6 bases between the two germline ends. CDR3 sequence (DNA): TGCGCCAGCAGCCAAGACTGGGTCCAAGAGACCCAGTACTTC. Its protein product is CASSQDWVQETQYF.

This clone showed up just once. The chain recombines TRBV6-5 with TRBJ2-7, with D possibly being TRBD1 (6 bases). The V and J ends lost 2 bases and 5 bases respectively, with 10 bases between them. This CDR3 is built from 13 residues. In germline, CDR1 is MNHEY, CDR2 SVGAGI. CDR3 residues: CASSYDRLNEQYF. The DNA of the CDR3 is TGTGCCAGCAGTTACGACAGGTTGAACGAGCAGTACTTC.

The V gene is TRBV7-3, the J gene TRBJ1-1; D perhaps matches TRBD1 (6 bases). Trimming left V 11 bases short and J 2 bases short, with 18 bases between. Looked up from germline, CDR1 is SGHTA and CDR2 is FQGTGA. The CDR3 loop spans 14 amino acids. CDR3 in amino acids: CAPRAGARNTEAFF. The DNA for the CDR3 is TGTGCCCCCCGGGCAGGGGCGCGCAACACTGAAGCTTTCTTT.

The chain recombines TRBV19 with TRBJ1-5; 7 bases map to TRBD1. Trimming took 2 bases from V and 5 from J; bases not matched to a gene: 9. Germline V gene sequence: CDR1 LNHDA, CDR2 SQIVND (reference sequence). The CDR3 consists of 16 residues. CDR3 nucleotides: TGTGCCAGTAGTATATTAAAAGGCGACAGGGATCAGCCCCAGCATTTT. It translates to CASSILKGDRDQPQHF.

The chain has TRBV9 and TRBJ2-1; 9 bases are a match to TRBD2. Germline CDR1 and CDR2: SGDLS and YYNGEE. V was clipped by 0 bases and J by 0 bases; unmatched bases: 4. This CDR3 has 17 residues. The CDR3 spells CASSVVSGGTSYNEQFF. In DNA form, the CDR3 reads TGTGCCAGCAGCGTAGTTAGCGGGGGAACCTCCTACAATGAGCAGTTCTTC.

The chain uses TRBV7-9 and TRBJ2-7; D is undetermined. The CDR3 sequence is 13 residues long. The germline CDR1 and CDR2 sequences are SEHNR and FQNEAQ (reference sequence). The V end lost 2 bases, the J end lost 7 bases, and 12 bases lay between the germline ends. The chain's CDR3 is CASSLNGGVEQYF. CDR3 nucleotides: TGTGCCAGCAGCTTAAATGGCGGCGTAGAGCAGTACTTC.

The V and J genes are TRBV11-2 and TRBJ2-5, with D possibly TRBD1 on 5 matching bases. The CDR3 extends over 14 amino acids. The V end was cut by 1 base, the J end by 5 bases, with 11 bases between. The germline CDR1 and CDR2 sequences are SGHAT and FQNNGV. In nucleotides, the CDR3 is TGTGCCAGCAGCTTAGTCAGGGCCGGGGAGACCCAGTACTTC. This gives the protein CASSLVRAGETQYF.

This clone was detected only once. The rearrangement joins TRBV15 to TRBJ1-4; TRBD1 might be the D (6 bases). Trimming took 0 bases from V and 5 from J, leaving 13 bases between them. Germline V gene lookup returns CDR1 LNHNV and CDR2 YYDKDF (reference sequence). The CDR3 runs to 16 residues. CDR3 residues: CATSRDYSGTNEKLFF. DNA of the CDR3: TGTGCCACCAGCAGAGATTATAGTGGGACAAATGAAAAACTGTTTTTT.

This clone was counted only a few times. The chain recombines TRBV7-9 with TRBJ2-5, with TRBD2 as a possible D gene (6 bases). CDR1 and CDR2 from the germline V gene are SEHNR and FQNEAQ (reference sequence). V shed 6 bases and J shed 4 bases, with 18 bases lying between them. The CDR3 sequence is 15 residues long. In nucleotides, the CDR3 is TGTGCCAGCAGTCAAAACCCGGGACTCGGAGAGACCCAGTACTTC. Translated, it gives CASSQNPGLGETQYF. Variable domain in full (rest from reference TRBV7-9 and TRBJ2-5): DTGVSQNPRHKITKRGQNVTFRCDPISEHNRLYWYRQTLGQGPEFLTYFQNEAQLEKSRLLSDRFSAERPKGSFSTLEIQRTEQGDSAMYLCASSQNPGLGETQYFGPGTRLLVL.

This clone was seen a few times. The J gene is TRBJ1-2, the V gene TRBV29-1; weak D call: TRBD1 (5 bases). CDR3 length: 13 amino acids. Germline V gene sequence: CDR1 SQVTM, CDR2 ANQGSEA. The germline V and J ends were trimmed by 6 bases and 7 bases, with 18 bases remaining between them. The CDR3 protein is CSVDEGRGGGYTF. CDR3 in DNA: TGCAGCGTCGACGAAGGGAGGGGAGGTGGCTACACCTTC.